This T cell receptor (beta chain) was recovered during a study of patients and donors after allogeneic stem cell transplantation. V dropped 9 bases and J dropped 3 bases, with 10 bases sitting between them. The germline CDR1 and CDR2 sequences are SGHRS and YFSETQ. The CDR3 totals 12 residues. TCRdb called the RT-PCR reads again in MiXCR, with one record for every CDR3 protein. Of 150,000 to 250,000 distinct CDR3 sequences listed, approximately 41% were seen once; the top ten hold about 33%. The chain employs TRBV5-1 and TRBJ2-4, with a weak D call TRBD2 (5 bases). The sequence was collected from a human donor who was either an allogeneic HSCT recipient or a stem cell or donor lymphocyte infusion donor (not recorded which). It is not recorded whose cells these are; they may come from a transplant donor. Specimen: blood, either unsorted or a sorted T cell fraction (not recorded which). CDR3 bases: TGCGCCACCACCGGAGGCAAAAACATTCAGTACTTC. Translated, it gives CATTGGKNIQYF.